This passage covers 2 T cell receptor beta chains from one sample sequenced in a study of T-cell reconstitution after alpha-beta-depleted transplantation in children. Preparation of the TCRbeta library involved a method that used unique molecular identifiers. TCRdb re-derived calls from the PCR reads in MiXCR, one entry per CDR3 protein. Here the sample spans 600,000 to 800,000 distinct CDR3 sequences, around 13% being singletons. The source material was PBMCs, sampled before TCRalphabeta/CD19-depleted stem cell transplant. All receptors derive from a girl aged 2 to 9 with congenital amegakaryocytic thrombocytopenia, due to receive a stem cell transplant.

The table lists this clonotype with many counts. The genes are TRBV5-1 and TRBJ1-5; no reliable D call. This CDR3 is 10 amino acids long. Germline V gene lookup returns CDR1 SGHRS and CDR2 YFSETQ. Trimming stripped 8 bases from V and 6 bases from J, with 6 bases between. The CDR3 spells CARVAQPQHF. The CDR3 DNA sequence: TGCGCCAGGGTCGCTCAGCCCCAGCATTTT.

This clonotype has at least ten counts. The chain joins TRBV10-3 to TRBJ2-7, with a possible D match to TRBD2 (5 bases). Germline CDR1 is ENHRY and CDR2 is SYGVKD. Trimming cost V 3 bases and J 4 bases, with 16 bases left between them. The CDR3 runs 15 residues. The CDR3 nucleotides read TGTGCCATCAGTGAATCATACCTAGGAGGATACGAGCAGTACTTC. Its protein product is CAISESYLGGYEQYF.